This T cell receptor (beta chain) comes out of a study of memory CD4+ T cells and cytomegalovirus serostatus. Study context: Healthy Belgian adult donors included about nine CMV-positive and some 24 CMV-negative people.

Germline CDR1 MNHEY, CDR2 SMNVEV (reference sequence). The CDR3 totals 16 residues. The V gene end was trimmed by 4 bases and the J gene end by 5 bases; junction bases not matched to a gene: 6. Single viable CD3+CD4+CD8-CD45RO+ cells were sorted as the memory CD4+ T cells. Some clones are missing from TCRdb's copy, which holds only in-frame ones; the method was immunoSEQ multiplex PCR. Of 48,000 or so clones listed, more than 70% are singletons. This clonotype was sampled from an adult in good health and CMV-seronegative. This chain joins TRBV27 and TRBJ2-2; 11 nucleotides line up with TRBD2. Sequencing was carried out using memory CD4+ T cells from blood. The CDR3 here is CASSWLAGGRTGELFF. CDR3 coding DNA: TGTGCCAGCAGTTGGCTAGCGGGAGGTCGGACCGGGGAGCTGTTTTTT.